The 7 T cell receptor beta chains listed next were all sequenced from one sample in a study of T cells in localized non-small cell lung cancer. Produced via immunoSEQ multiplex PCR; TCRdb's table is partial and in-frame only. The top ten hold about 16% of the sample, which has about 1,400 clones, around 30% seen once. The sample in question was normal lung tissue next to the tumor, obtained before any cancer treatment. These TCRs come from a female donor of 60 years or more with stage I lung adenocarcinoma.

Worth noting for this clone: Mismatch with germline at one junction end may stem from a read error. The rearrangement joins TRBV18 to TRBJ1-1, with D perhaps TRBD1 (6 bases). Germline loops: CDR1 KGHSH, CDR2 LQKENI. This CDR3 comprises 16 residues. The CDR3 nucleotides are TGTGCCAGCTCACCCACCCGACAGGTGGCGAACCCTGAAGCTTTCTTT. Translating gives CASSPTRQVANPEAFF.

This clone was counted only a few times. V usage is TRBV29-1 and J usage is TRBJ2-2; 10 nucleotides match TRBD1. The CDR3 is 13 residues long. From germline, CDR1 is SQVTM and CDR2 ANQGSEA. V trimming: 6 bases; J trimming: 5 bases; junction bases outside the gene matches: 3. The CDR3 spells CSVGTGVTGELFF. Here the CDR3 DNA reads TGCAGCGTGGGGACAGGGGTAACCGGGGAGCTGTTTTTT.

The genes are TRBV11-3 and TRBJ1-2; TRBD1 agrees at 11 bases. With V trimmed by 5 bases and J by 4 bases, 15 bases remained unmatched. Germline CDR1 SGHNT, CDR2 YENEEA. This CDR3 is 18 amino acids long. Written as DNA, the CDR3 is TGTGCCAGCAGCCCAGCGGACAGGGGGCCCATTTTGCCCTATGGCTACACCTTC. The encoded protein is CASSPADRGPILPYGYTF.

This clone was seen more than once but under ten times. The rearrangement joins TRBV11-3 to TRBJ1-6; D unresolved. From germline, CDR1 is SGHNT and CDR2 YENEEA. The CDR3 spans 15 residues. The germline V and J ends were trimmed by 3 bases and 8 bases, with 14 bases remaining between them. CDR3 in amino acids: CASSFGLKEYSPLHF. The DNA for the CDR3 is TGTGCCAGCAGCTTTGGGTTGAAGGAATATTCACCCCTCCACTTT. Drawing the rest from reference TRBV11-3 and TRBJ1-6, the complete variable domain is EAGVVQSPRYKIIEKKQPVAFWCNPISGHNTLYWYLQNLGQGPELLIRYENEEAVDDSQLPKDRFSAERLKGVDSTLKIQPAELGDSAVYLCASSFGLKEYSPLHFGNGTRLTVT.

In its sample, this clone was seen a few times. The chain employs TRBV29-1 and TRBJ2-7; D might be TRBD1 or TRBD2, each matching 5 bases. From germline, CDR1 is SQVTM and CDR2 ANQGSEA. The CDR3 length is 14 residues. Trimming took 6 bases from V and 6 from J, leaving 21 bases between them. The CDR3, as DNA: TGCAGCGTGGCCCTCCCGGGGCCTGGAGCCGAGCAGTACTTC. Its protein is CSVALPGPGAEQYF.

This clone came up a few times. The chain carries TRBV6-8 and TRBJ1-6; D might be TRBD1 (5 bases). V lost 4 bases, J lost 7 bases, and 8 bases lay in between. Germline V lookup: CDR1 MNHGY, CDR2 SAAAGT. The CDR3 is 13 residues long. CDR3 nucleotides: TGTGCCAGCAGTTTAAGGGACAATTCACCCCTCCACTTT. It encodes CASSLRDNSPLHF.

This clone turned up a few times. The J gene is TRBJ2-4, the V gene TRBV2; D gene unclear. There are 15 residues in the CDR3. Germline-derived CDR1 and CDR2 are SNHLY and FYNNEI. Trimming took off 6 bases at V and 0 bases at J, with 12 bases between the two ends. The chain's CDR3 is CASSQESAAKNIQYF. Written as DNA, the CDR3 is TGTGCCAGCAGCCAGGAGAGCGCAGCCAAAAACATTCAGTACTTC.